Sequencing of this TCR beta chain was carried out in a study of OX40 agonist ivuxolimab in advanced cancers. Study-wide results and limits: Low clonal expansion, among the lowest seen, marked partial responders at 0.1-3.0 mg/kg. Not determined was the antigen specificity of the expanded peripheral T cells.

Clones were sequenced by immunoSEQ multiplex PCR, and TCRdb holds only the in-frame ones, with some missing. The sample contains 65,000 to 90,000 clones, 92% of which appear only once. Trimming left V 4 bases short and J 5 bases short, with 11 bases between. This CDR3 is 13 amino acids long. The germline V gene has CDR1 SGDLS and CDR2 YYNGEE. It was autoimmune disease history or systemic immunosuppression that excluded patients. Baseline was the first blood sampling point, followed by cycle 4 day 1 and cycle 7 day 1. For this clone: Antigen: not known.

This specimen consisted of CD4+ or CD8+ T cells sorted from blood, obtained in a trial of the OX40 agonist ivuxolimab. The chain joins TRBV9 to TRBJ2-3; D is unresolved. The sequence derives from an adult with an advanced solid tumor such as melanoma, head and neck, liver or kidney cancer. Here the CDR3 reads CASSPPWRDTQYF. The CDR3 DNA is TGTGCCAGCAGCCCCCCGTGGAGAGATACGCAGTATTTT.